The following is a T cell receptor beta chain sequence with its context. This specimen comes from a study of OX40 agonist ivuxolimab in advanced cancers. The data were produced by immunoSEQ multiplex PCR, yet TCRdb's version contains in-frame clones alone and is incomplete. The sample has 20,000 to 30,000 clones, 75% to 85% seen once; the top ten hold 20% to 30%. CDR3 size: 15 residues. The V gene lost 5 bases and the J gene lost 0 bases, with 11 bases spanning the gap. Looked up from germline, CDR1 is LNHDA and CDR2 is SQIVND (reference sequence). This TCR was recovered from an adult with an advanced solid tumor such as melanoma, head and neck, liver or kidney cancer. The genes are TRBV19 and TRBJ2-1; D ambiguous. Sequences were derived from CD4+ or CD8+ T cells sorted from blood, sampled in a trial of the OX40 agonist ivuxolimab. The CDR3 loop is CASSPDMSSYNEQFF. Written as DNA, the CDR3 is TGTGCCAGTAGTCCCGACATGAGCTCCTACAATGAGCAGTTCTTC.